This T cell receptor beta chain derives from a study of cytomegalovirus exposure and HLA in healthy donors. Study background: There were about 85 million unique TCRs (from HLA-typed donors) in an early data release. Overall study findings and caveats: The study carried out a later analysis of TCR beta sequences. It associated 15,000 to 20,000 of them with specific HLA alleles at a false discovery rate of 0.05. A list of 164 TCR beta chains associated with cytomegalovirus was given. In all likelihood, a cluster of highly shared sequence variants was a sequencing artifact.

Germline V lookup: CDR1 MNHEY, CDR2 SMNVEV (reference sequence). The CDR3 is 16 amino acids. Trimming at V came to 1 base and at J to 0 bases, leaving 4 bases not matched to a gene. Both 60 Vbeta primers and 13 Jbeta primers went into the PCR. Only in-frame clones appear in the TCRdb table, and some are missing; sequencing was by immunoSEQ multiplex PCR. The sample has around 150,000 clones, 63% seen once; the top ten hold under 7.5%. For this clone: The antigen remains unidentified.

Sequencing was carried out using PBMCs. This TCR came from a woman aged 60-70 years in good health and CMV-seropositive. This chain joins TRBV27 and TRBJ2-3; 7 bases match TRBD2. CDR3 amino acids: CASSLLGTMSTDTQYF. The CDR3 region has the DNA TGTGCCAGCAGTTTATTAGGGACTATGAGCACAGATACGCAGTATTTT.